A single sample gave rise to the 24 T cell receptor beta chains below, sequenced in a study of T cells after yellow fever vaccination. TCRdb re-derived calls from the 5' RACE reads in MiXCR, one entry per CDR3 protein. The sample has 500,000 to 650,000 distinct CDR3 sequences; 17% are singletons. The source material was PBMCs, sampled 5 days after the first yellow fever vaccination. The receptors were gathered from a man between 18 and 29 years old who received the YFV17D yellow fever vaccine.

This clonotype was found once. J is TRBJ2-3 and V is TRBV11-2; D may be TRBD1 or TRBD2 (6 bases each). Germline loops: CDR1 SGHAT, CDR2 FQNNGV. The CDR3 runs to 16 residues. V was clipped by 2 bases and J by 0 bases, with 12 bases between them. The CDR3 nucleotides are TGTGCCAGCAGCTTAATCGGGGGCCTTAGCACAGATACGCAGTATTTT. This sequence encodes CASSLIGGLSTDTQYF.

The chain is built from TRBV11-2 and TRBJ2-5; D remains unclear. This CDR3 has 13 residues. Per germline, CDR1 SGHAT and CDR2 FQNNGV. With 3 bases removed from V and 4 bases from J, the gap between germline ends came to 9 bases. The CDR3 loop reads CASSFEVVETQYF. The DNA of the CDR3 is TGTGCCAGCAGCTTCGAAGTAGTAGAGACCCAGTACTTC.

The chain recombines TRBV25-1 with TRBJ2-5; perhaps TRBD1 as D (6 bases). Trimming removed 0 bases from V and 5 bases from J, with 13 bases in between. Germline assignment: CDR1 MGHDK and CDR2 SYGVNS. This CDR3 comprises 15 residues. For the CDR3, the DNA is TGTGCCAGCAGTGAATATCAAACAGGGTGGGAGACCCAGTACTTC. Translation: CASSEYQTGWETQYF.

The table lists this clonotype with a few counts. CDR3 sequence reads: CASSLTPLGTYEQYF. As DNA, the CDR3 is TGTGCCAGCAGCTTAACCCCGCTGGGGACCTACGAGCAGTACTTC. The V call is TRBV5-5, the J call TRBJ2-7; D is uncertain. The germline CDR1 and CDR2 sequences are SGHKS and YYEKEE (reference sequence). The CDR3 spans 15 residues. V gave up 2 bases and J gave up 2 bases, with 14 bases separating them. Looking up the rest from reference TRBV5-5 and TRBJ2-7 gives the full variable domain: DAGVTQSPTHLIKTRGQQVTLRCSPISGHKSVSWYQQVLGQGPQFIFQYYEKEERGRGNFPDRFSARQFPNYSSELNVNALLLGDSALYLCASSLTPLGTYEQYFGPGTRLTVT.

This chain uses TRBV5-1 with TRBJ2-1, with D hard to call. The CDR3 is made up of 13 amino acids. V was trimmed by 4 bases and J by 4 bases, leaving 9 bases between them. Per germline, CDR1 SGHRS and CDR2 YFSETQ. CDR3 in amino acids: CASSRAMYNEQFF. The CDR3 bases are TGCGCCAGCAGCCGGGCTATGTACAATGAGCAGTTCTTC.

The chain employs TRBV6-2 or TRBV6-3 and TRBJ1-5; TRBD1 agrees at 8 bases. The V and J ends lost 6 bases and 3 bases, in that order; junction bases with no gene match: 7. There are 15 residues in the CDR3. Germline V CDR1 and CDR2: MNHEY, SVGEGT. The CDR3 DNA reads as TGTGCCAGCAGCCTGACAGGGGCGGACAATCAGCCCCAGCATTTT. This encodes CASSLTGADNQPQHF.

The J gene is TRBJ1-6, the V gene TRBV28, with D possibly being TRBD1 (6 bases). The CDR3 runs 14 residues. V lost 6 bases and J 4 bases, leaving 10 bases between the germline ends. Germline assignment: CDR1 MDHEN and CDR2 SYDVKM. The CDR3 region is CASRRQDYNSPLHF. In DNA form, the CDR3 reads TGTGCCAGCAGGAGACAGGATTATAATTCACCCCTCCACTTT.

To note about this clonotype: Mismatch with germline at one junction end may stem from a read error. This chain joins TRBV12-3 or TRBV12-4 and TRBJ1-5; D not certain. The CDR3 has 13 amino acids. CDR3 nucleotides: TGTGCCAGCAGTTTAAGGGTAATTCAGCCCGAGCATTTT. Amino acid sequence: CASSLRVIQPEHF.

The chain recombines TRBV4-1 with TRBJ1-1; 10 nucleotides match TRBD1. The germline V gene encodes CDR1 MGHRA and CDR2 YSYEKL. V gave up 1 base and J gave up 4 bases; unmatched junction bases: 12. This CDR3 region has 18 residues. The CDR3 nucleotides read TGCGCCAGCAGCCAAGTTTACCTAGGGACAGGGGCAAGCACTGAAGCTTTCTTT. It is translated as CASSQVYLGTGASTEAFF.

This clonotype was recorded at least ten times. The chain employs TRBV7-9 and TRBJ2-7, with D maybe TRBD1 (5 bases). In germline, CDR1 is SEHNR, CDR2 FQNEAQ (reference sequence). V lost 1 base to trimming and J lost 2 bases, with 6 bases between them. The CDR3 runs 13 residues. The CDR3, as DNA: TGTGCCAGCAGCTTAGGGACAACCTACGAGCAGTACGTC. Its translation: CASSLGTTYEQYV.

This clonotype was found many times. V and J are TRBV20-1 and TRBJ2-3, with 9 bases matching TRBD2. The CDR3 covers 12 residues. V lost 7 bases, J lost 2 bases, and 1 base stayed unmatched. Germline assignment: CDR1 DFQATT and CDR2 SNEGSKA (reference sequence). The chain's CDR3 is CSERGATDTQYF. The CDR3 region has the DNA TGCAGTGAGCGGGGGGCCACAGATACGCAGTATTTT.

The table lists this clonotype with a few counts. J is TRBJ1-1 and V is TRBV18, with 11 positions matching TRBD1. Germline V gene data show CDR1 as KGHSH and CDR2 as LQKENI. The CDR3 is 17 amino acids. V lost 1 base and J lost 1; bases outside the gene matches: 5. In nucleotides, the CDR3 is TGTGCCAGCTCACCACAGGGGACAGGGGGTAGGAACACTGAAGCTTTCTTT. Its translation: CASSPQGTGGRNTEAFF.

V and J are TRBV20-1 and TRBJ2-3; 9 bases are shared with TRBD2. Germline V gene sequence: CDR1 DFQATT, CDR2 SNEGSKA (reference sequence). J was trimmed by 4 bases and V by 0 bases; bases with no gene match: 8. CDR3 size: 16 residues. The CDR3 here is CSARDPGGGAADTQYF. The CDR3 nucleotides are TGCAGTGCTAGAGATCCGGGCGGGGGGGCCGCAGATACGCAGTATTTT.

This clonotype was observed a handful of times. This chain links TRBV2 with TRBJ2-1; D remains ambiguous. The germline V gene encodes CDR1 SNHLY and CDR2 FYNNEI. The CDR3 is 14 residues long. The germline V and J ends were trimmed by 8 bases and 0 bases, with 11 bases remaining between them. CDR3 protein: CASWDNFSYNEQFF. CDR3 sequence (DNA): TGTGCCAGCTGGGATAACTTCTCCTACAATGAGCAGTTCTTC.

This clonotype was seen once. The chain recombines TRBV24-1 with TRBJ1-2; 8 bases agree with TRBD1. CDR1 and CDR2 (germline): KGHDR, SFDVKD. CDR3 length: 13 amino acids. The trim removed 4 bases at V and 8 bases at J, leaving 5 bases unmatched. The CDR3 spells CATSERGQAGYTF. The CDR3 region has the DNA TGTGCCACCAGTGAGCGGGGACAGGCGGGCTACACCTTC.

The chain has TRBV12-3 or TRBV12-4 and TRBJ2-7; a weak D match, TRBD1 (6 bases). The CDR3 runs 12 residues. V was cut by 5 bases and J by 7 bases, with 12 bases left in between. The CDR3 DNA reads as TGTGCCAGCAGTAACCAGGGGAGTGAGCAGTACGTC. This encodes CASSNQGSEQYV.

This clonotype turned up a few times. The rearrangement joins TRBV7-6 to TRBJ2-5, with a weak D call TRBD2 (6 bases). CDR3 length: 15 amino acids. The germline gives CDR1 SGHVS, CDR2 FNYEAQ. V lost 3 bases to trimming and J lost 0 bases, with 11 bases between them. Written as DNA, the CDR3 is TGTGCCAGCAGCTTTGGCGGGGTGAACCAAGAGACCCAGTACTTC. Protein sequence: CASSFGGVNQETQYF.

This clonotype was detected many times. The gene calls are TRBV20-1 and TRBJ1-5, with TRBD1 identical over 8 bases. This CDR3 region has 13 residues. Germline CDR1 is DFQATT and CDR2 is SNEGSKA (reference sequence). The junction had 3 bases not matched to a gene; V was cut back by 4 bases and J by 4 bases. CDR3 in DNA: TGCAGTGCTACCCGGGACAGGAATCAGCCCCAGCATTTT. Its protein is CSATRDRNQPQHF.

In this sample, this clonotype turned up many times. The CDR3 here is CASSQGGGVNQPQHF. The CDR3 coding sequence is TGTGCCAGCAGCCAGGGAGGGGGGGTCAATCAGCCCCAGCATTTT. V and J are TRBV9 and TRBJ1-5, with TRBD1 as a possible D gene (6 bases). Trimming shortened V by 4 bases and J by 3 bases, and 14 bases separated the two germline ends. Germline V lookup: CDR1 SGDLS, CDR2 YYNGEE. The CDR3 sequence is 15 residues long.

This chain links TRBV4-1 with TRBJ2-7, with 7 bases matching TRBD2. Per germline, CDR1 MGHRA and CDR2 YSYEKL. Losses at the gene ends were 5 bases for V and 4 bases for J; bases not matched to a gene: 8. The CDR3 has 14 amino acids. CDR3 region: CASSTRGEMYEQYF. The CDR3 region has the DNA TGCGCCAGCAGCACCCGGGGGGAGATGTACGAGCAGTACTTC.

The V call is TRBV6-5, the J call TRBJ1-4, with 7 positions matching TRBD1. From germline, CDR1 is MNHEY and CDR2 SVGAGI. Losses at the gene ends were 2 bases for V and 7 bases for J; bases not matched to a gene: 10. There are 16 residues in the CDR3. The CDR3 here is CASSYLAGGGGEKLFF. The CDR3 region has the DNA TGTGCCAGCAGTTACCTGGCAGGGGGGGGTGGTGAAAAACTGTTTTTT.

The J gene is TRBJ2-1, the V gene TRBV24-1, with 11 bases aligning to TRBD2. CDR1 and CDR2 (germline): KGHDR, SFDVKD. The CDR3 runs to 16 residues. Losses at the gene ends were 4 bases for V and 9 bases for J; bases not matched to a gene: 10. This CDR3 is CATSDSGTSGTGEQFF. CDR3 DNA: TGTGCCACCAGTGACTCCGGGACTAGCGGTACTGGTGAGCAGTTCTTC.

The V call is TRBV6-1, the J call TRBJ2-3; possibly TRBD1 for D (6 bases). CDR1 and CDR2 from the germline V gene are MNHNS and SASEGT. V lost 6 bases to trimming and J lost 6 bases, with 19 bases between them. This CDR3 spans 15 amino acids. Written as DNA, the CDR3 is TGTGCCAGCAGGCCCCCGGGACAAAGGGGCGATACGCAGTATTTT. Amino acid sequence: CASRPPGQRGDTQYF.

The V and J genes are TRBV4-3 and TRBJ2-3; D unclear. The germline CDR1 and CDR2 sequences are LGHNA and YSLEER. Trimming left V 3 bases short and J 2 bases short, with 9 bases between. The CDR3 covers 14 residues. The CDR3 DNA sequence: TGCGCCAGCAGCCACGACTCGATCACAGATACGCAGTATTTT. Translation gives CASSHDSITDTQYF.